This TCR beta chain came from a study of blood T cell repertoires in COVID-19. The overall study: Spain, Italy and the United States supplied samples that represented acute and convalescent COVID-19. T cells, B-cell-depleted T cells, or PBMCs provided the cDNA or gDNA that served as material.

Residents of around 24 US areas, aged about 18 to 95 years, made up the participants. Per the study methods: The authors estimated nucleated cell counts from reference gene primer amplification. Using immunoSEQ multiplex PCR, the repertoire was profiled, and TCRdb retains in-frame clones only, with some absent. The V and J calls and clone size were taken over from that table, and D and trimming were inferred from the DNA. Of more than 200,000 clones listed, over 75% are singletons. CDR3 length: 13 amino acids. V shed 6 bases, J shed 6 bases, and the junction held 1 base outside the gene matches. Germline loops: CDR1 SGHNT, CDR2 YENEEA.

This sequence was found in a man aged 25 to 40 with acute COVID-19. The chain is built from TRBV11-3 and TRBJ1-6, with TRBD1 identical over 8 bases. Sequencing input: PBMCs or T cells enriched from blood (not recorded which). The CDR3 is CASSQGANSPLHF. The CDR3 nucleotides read TGTGCCAGCAGTCAGGGGGCTAATTCACCCCTCCACTTT.